This T cell receptor (beta chain) was captured by sequencing in a study of circulating and synovial CD4+ cells in juvenile arthritis. TCRdb's table, derived via immunoSEQ multiplex PCR, lists solely in-frame clones and lacks some. The sample yields about 33,000 clones, about 95% seen once. Losses at the gene ends were 2 bases for V and 4 bases for J; bases not matched to a gene: 6. The CDR3 is made up of 15 amino acids. CDR1 and CDR2 (germline): GTSNPN, SVGIG (reference sequence). The specimen was CD4+ T cells from blood. The rearrangement links TRBV30 to TRBJ2-3, with 10 bases identical to TRBD1. The sequence derives from a human donor with juvenile idiopathic arthritis. The CDR3 is CAWSPDRGLADTQYF. DNA for the CDR3: TGTGCCTGGAGTCCCGACAGGGGGCTCGCAGATACGCAGTATTTT.